These T cell receptor beta chains were read from a single sample in a study of blood T cell repertoires in COVID-19. Generated by immunoSEQ multiplex PCR, the TCRdb table keeps only in-frame clones and is missing some. There are about 150,000 clones in the sample; roughly 91% occur only once, and 2.5% to 3% lies in the top ten. Sequenced sample: peripheral blood. These receptors were taken from a man aged 60-69 years with active or convalescent COVID-19. Both conserved end residues are part of each CDR3. The D gene is left open where the match is weak. Clone size is not always given. Where it is, it says once, few, many or a class for expanded clones.

>-|TRBJ2-3|TRBV24-1|-
TGTGCCACCAGTGGTGGCAGGGGCACAGATACGCAGTATTTT
CATSGGRGTDTQYF
>-|TRBJ1-5|TRBV7-6|medium-sized
TGTGCCAGCAGCGCCGCGAAAAATCAGCCCCAGCATTTT
CASSAAKNQPQHF
>TRBD2|TRBJ2-1|TRBV18|-
TGTGCCAGCTCAAGGACTAGCGGCATTTTCAACAATGAGCAGTTCTTC
CASSRTSGIFNNEQFF
>TRBD2|TRBJ2-5|TRBV5-4|-
TGTGCCAGCAGCTTGGGGCTAGCGGGACAAGAGACCCAGTACTTC
CASSLGLAGQETQYF
>TRBD2|TRBJ2-1|TRBV7-7|-
TGTGCTAGCGGACTAGCGGCCCGCGGTAAGCAGTTCTTC
CASGLAARGKQFF
>-|TRBJ2-7|TRBV7-9|-
TGTGCCAGCAGCCAAACCACGGGACTCCAGAAGTTCGTCTTC
CASSQTTGLQKFVF
>TRBD1|TRBJ2-1|TRBV24-1|-
TGTGCCACCAGTGACCGACAGGGAAAGAATGAGCAGTTCTTC
CATSDRQGKNEQFF
>-|TRBJ1-2|TRBV9|-
TGTGCCAGCAGCGTAAGAGGCGGCTACACCTTC
CASSVRGGYTF
>-|TRBJ1-5|TRBV7-3|-
TGTGCCAGCACCCGGGGCTCTATCGACAGTCTAGCGGGTGGCAATCAGCCCCAGCATTTT
CASTRGSIDSLAGGNQPQHF
>TRBD1|TRBJ1-5|TRBV10-3|-
TGTGCCATCAGCGGACAGGCCACGGCTGGGGGGCCCCAGCATTTT
CAISGQATAGGPQHF
>-|TRBJ2-5|TRBV14|few
TGTGCCAGCAGCCAAGACCGGAGGGGGCTGGAGACCCAGTACTTC
CASSQDRRGLETQYF
>-|TRBJ2-5|TRBV18|-
TGTGCCAGCTCACCCGGCAGGGTGGACCAGACCCAGTACTTC
CASSPGRVDQTQYF
>TRBD2|TRBJ2-3|TRBV4-2|-
TGTGCCAGCAGCCTGGGACTAGCAGATACGCAGTATTTT
CASSLGLADTQYF
>TRBD1|TRBJ1-5|TRBV27|once
TGTGCCAGCAGCCCGGACAGGGGTATAAATCAGCCCCAGCATTTT
CASSPDRGINQPQHF
>TRBD2|TRBJ2-5|TRBV28|-
TGTGCCACCACCGGGGGGGCAAGAGAGACCCAGTACTTC
CATTGGARETQYF
>-|TRBJ1-1|TRBV24-1|once
TGTGCCACCAGTGATATCGGCAGGGTGAGCACTGAAGCTTTCTTT
CATSDIGRVSTEAFF
>-|TRBJ2-7|TRBV28|-
TGTGCCAGCAGGGGAGGGGGGGCAGGCTACGAGCAGTACTTC
CASRGGGAGYEQYF
>TRBD2|TRBJ2-1|TRBV15|-
TGTGCCACCAGCAGAGATAAGGGAGGGCACAATGAGCAGTTCTTC
CATSRDKGGHNEQFF
>TRBD1|TRBJ1-3|TRBV10-3|few
TGTGCCATCGGGACAGGGTCCGGAAACACCATATATTTT
CAIGTGSGNTIYF
>TRBD2|TRBJ2-1|TRBV5-4|-
TGTGCCAGCAGCTTCTCTCTTCTAGCGGGAGAATCCAATGAGCAGTTCTTC
CASSFSLLAGESNEQFF
>TRBD1|TRBJ2-1|TRBV3-1/TRBV3-2|-
TGTGCCAGCAGCCGGAGGACAGGGTCAAATGAGCAGTTCTTC
CASSRRTGSNEQFF
>-|TRBJ1-1|TRBV15|-
TGTGCCACCAGCAAGGGAGGACCGAACACTGAAGCTTTCTTT
CATSKGGPNTEAFF
>TRBD2|TRBJ2-3|TRBV19|-
TGTGCCAGTCGAGGACTAGCTGGGGATACGCAGTATTTT
CASRGLAGDTQYF
>TRBD2|TRBJ2-7|TRBV28|-
TGTGCCAGCAGTACCCCTGAGCGGGGGGGAGAGCAGTACTTC
CASSTPERGGEQYF